The 20 T cell receptor beta chains reported below all come from one sample, sequenced in a study of shared clonotypes between healthy human individuals. Here immunoSEQ multiplex PCR was the method, and the copy in TCRdb shows in-frame clones only, minus some. The data hold roughly 2,000,000 clones, with over 85% observed a single time. Selected positively for CCR7 and CD45RO-negative, naive CD8 cells excluded terminally differentiated effector memory CD45RA+ cells. Input material: naive CD8+ T cells from PBMCs. The receptors derive from a man between 18 and 35 years old in good health. Some clones in this sample may be carry-over from other donors' samples.

The V and J genes are TRBV7-2 and TRBJ2-3; 7 positions agree with TRBD1. The ends lost 4 bases at V and 1 base at J; junction bases unmatched: 5. Germline V gives CDR1 SGHTA, CDR2 FQGNSA. The CDR3 is 15 residues long. This chain's CDR3 is CASSYGTVGTDTQYF. DNA of the CDR3: TGTGCCAGCAGCTATGGGACAGTTGGCACAGATACGCAGTATTTT.

The V call is TRBV27, the J call TRBJ2-2; D gene unclear. Germline lookup yields CDR1 MNHEY and CDR2 SMNVEV (reference sequence). This CDR3 is 13 amino acids long. Trimming left V 0 bases short and J 7 bases short, with 6 bases between. Here the CDR3 reads CASSLSTSGELFF. CDR3 bases: TGTGCCAGCAGTTTATCAACAAGCGGGGAGCTGTTTTTT.

The rearrangement uses TRBV6-4 and TRBJ2-7; the match to TRBD2 covers 7 bases. Trimming took 4 bases from V and 2 from J; bases not matched to a gene: 11. Germline V gene sequence: CDR1 MRHNA, CDR2 SNTAGT. This CDR3 is built from 16 residues. CDR3 bases: TGTGCCAGCAGTGCCCTCCCTGGGCGGGGGACCTACGAGCAGTACTTC. It yields the protein CASSALPGRGTYEQYF.

This chain uses TRBV5-8 with TRBJ2-1, with a weak D call TRBD2 (6 bases). CDR3 length: 14 amino acids. Germline assignment: CDR1 SGHTS and CDR2 YDEGEE. V was cut by 5 bases and J by 6 bases, with 15 bases left in between. CDR3 bases: TGTGCCAGCAGTTGGGACTCGATACCCAATGAGCAGTTCTTC. Encoded protein: CASSWDSIPNEQFF.

The V call is TRBV7-3, the J call TRBJ2-1; D is possibly TRBD1 (5 bases). The CDR3 consists of 13 residues. Germline CDR1 and CDR2: SGHTA and FQGTGA. The ends were cut back, 6 bases at V and 7 bases at J, with 13 bases in the middle. CDR3 bases: TGTGCCAGCAGTTATTCAGGGTGGAATGAGCAGTTCTTC. It is translated as CASSYSGWNEQFF.

This clone was counted a single time. The rearrangement uses TRBV10-3 and TRBJ1-3; D is unclear. Germline V gene sequence: CDR1 ENHRY, CDR2 SYGVKD. Trimming left V 2 bases short and J 0 bases short, with 5 bases between. The CDR3 is made up of 14 amino acids. CDR3 sequence (DNA): TGTGCCATCAGTGAGGACAACTCTGGAAACACCATATATTTT. This translates into CAISEDNSGNTIYF.

CDR3 loop: CASSLAREAFF. DNA of the CDR3: TGTGCCAGCAGTCTAGCCAGGGAAGCTTTCTTT. This chain joins TRBV7-9 and TRBJ1-1; D is ambiguous. Germline-derived CDR1 and CDR2 are SEHNR and FQNEAQ (reference sequence). With 6 bases removed from V and 8 bases from J, the gap between germline ends came to 10 bases. CDR3 length: 11 amino acids.

Note on this clone: Other DNA variants within this sample encode the same CDR3. The CDR3 spells CASSLGRDQPQHF. Here the CDR3 DNA reads TGTGCCAGCAGTTTAGGTCGGGATCAGCCCCAGCATTTT. The chain links TRBV28 to TRBJ1-5; D remains unclear. V lost 2 bases, J lost 5 bases, and 7 bases lay in between. The CDR3 runs 13 residues. Looked up from germline, CDR1 is MDHEN and CDR2 is SYDVKM.

The V and J genes are TRBV4-1 and TRBJ2-7; 11 nucleotides align to TRBD1. Germline V gene sequence: CDR1 MGHRA, CDR2 YSYEKL. This CDR3 spans 18 amino acids. V dropped 1 base and J dropped 3; count of bases not matched to a gene: 11. This CDR3 is CASSQAPNTGTGGYEQYF. CDR3 bases: TGCGCCAGCAGCCAAGCCCCCAATACCGGGACAGGGGGCTACGAGCAGTACTTC.

The gene calls are TRBV7-8 and TRBJ2-3, with TRBD2 matching 10 bases. After removal of 5 bases from V and 0 bases from J, the junction contained 8 bases not matched to a gene. Germline CDR1 and CDR2: SGHVS and FQNEAQ. The CDR3 runs to 17 residues. The CDR3: CASSHKPTSGSTDTQYF. CDR3 in DNA: TGTGCCAGCAGCCATAAACCGACTAGCGGGAGCACAGATACGCAGTATTTT.

The chain couples TRBV6-1 to TRBJ2-7; 8 bases line up with TRBD2. V was clipped by 8 bases and J by 3 bases; unmatched bases: 6. This CDR3 is built from 13 residues. Per the germline V gene, CDR1 is MNHNS and CDR2 is SASEGT. The CDR3 DNA sequence: TGTGCCAGCGTCGGGGGGGGCCTCTACGAGCAGTACTTC. Translated, it gives CASVGGGLYEQYF.

V and J are TRBV5-4 and TRBJ1-4; TRBD1 matches at 9 bases. V shed 0 bases and J 2 bases; nucleotides not matched to a gene: 5. The germline CDR1 and CDR2 sequences are SGHNT and YYREEE (reference sequence). The CDR3 spans 17 residues. CDR3 nucleotides: TGTGCCAGCAGCTTGGCACAGGGGGCGCCGACTAATGAAAAACTGTTTTTT. Translation: CASSLAQGAPTNEKLFF.

The rearrangement uses TRBV28 and TRBJ1-4; D not certain. CDR1 and CDR2 from the germline V gene are MDHEN and SYDVKM. Trimming took off 7 bases at V and 6 bases at J, with 15 bases between the two ends. There are 14 residues in the CDR3. The DNA of the CDR3 is TGTGCCAGCAAACCCTCCGCCGGAGATGAAAAACTGTTTTTT. Translating gives CASKPSAGDEKLFF.

A single count supports this clone. The chain combines TRBV15 with TRBJ2-1; 7 bases align to TRBD2. Germline V gives CDR1 LNHNV, CDR2 YYDKDF (reference sequence). Losses at the gene ends were 9 bases for V and 0 bases for J; bases not matched to a gene: 5. The CDR3 covers 14 residues. The CDR3 sequence: CATTGRASYNEQFF. In DNA form, the CDR3 reads TGTGCCACTACGGGGAGGGCCTCCTACAATGAGCAGTTCTTC.

In its sample, this clone was seen once. The chain employs TRBV7-6 and TRBJ2-3, with 8 bases lining up with TRBD1. CDR1 and CDR2 from the germline V gene are SGHVS and FNYEAQ. The CDR3 spans 15 residues. V lost 5 bases to trimming and J lost 0 bases; unmatched junction nucleotides: 4. CDR3 coding DNA: TGTGCCAGCAGCCGCCGGGACAGGAGCACAGATACGCAGTATTTT. Translating it yields CASSRRDRSTDTQYF. The full variable domain, in which reference TRBV7-6 and TRBJ2-3 provide the parts outside the CDR3, is GAGVSQSPRYKVTKRGQDVALRCDPISGHVSLYWYRQALGQGPEFLTYFNYEAQQDKSGLPNDRFSAERPEGSISTLTIQRTEQRDSAMYRCASSRRDRSTDTQYFGPGTRLTVL.

V gene TRBV4-3 combines with J gene TRBJ2-7; D gene uncertain. Trimming left V 3 bases short and J 1 base short, with 7 bases between. The CDR3 contains 13 residues. Germline V CDR1 and CDR2: LGHNA, YSLEER. The CDR3 DNA follows: TGCGCCAGCAGCCAGGATACGTCCTACGAGCAGTACTTC. Protein sequence: CASSQDTSYEQYF.

The gene calls are TRBV4-1 and TRBJ1-2, with unresolved D. V was shortened by 0 bases and J by 4 bases, with 9 bases between the two germline ends. This CDR3 has 14 amino acids. Germline V lookup: CDR1 MGHRA, CDR2 YSYEKL. This CDR3 is CASSQELGVYGYTF. The CDR3 DNA reads TGCGCCAGCAGCCAAGAGCTGGGTGTCTATGGCTACACCTTC.

With regard to this clone: The same CDR3 also results from other DNA sequences found in this sample. CDR3 loop: CASSPSSYEQYF. CDR3 nucleotide sequence: TGTGCCAGCAGTCCCTCTTCCTACGAGCAGTACTTC. The chain recombines TRBV27 with TRBJ2-7; no clear D gene. The CDR3 has 12 amino acids. Trimming removed 5 bases at V and 1 base at J, with 6 bases between. The germline V gene has CDR1 MNHEY and CDR2 SMNVEV (reference sequence).

This sequence joins TRBV5-1 and TRBJ2-1, with 9 bases aligning to TRBD1. J was trimmed by 7 bases and V by 1 base; bases with no gene match: 9. CDR1 SGHRS and CDR2 YFSETQ come from the germline V gene. CDR3 length: 16 residues. The CDR3 reads CASSLSGTGRWNEQFF. The CDR3 region has the DNA TGCGCCAGCAGCTTGAGCGGGACAGGGCGGTGGAATGAGCAGTTCTTC. Together with reference TRBV5-1 and TRBJ2-1, the CDR3 gives the full variable domain: KAGVTQTPRYLIKTRGQQVTLSCSPISGHRSVSWYQQTPGQGLQFLFEYFSETQRNKGNFPGRFSGRQFSNSRSEMNVSTLELGDSALYLCASSLSGTGRWNEQFFGPGTRLTVL.

V usage is TRBV15 and J usage is TRBJ2-3; 10 nucleotides agree with TRBD2. This CDR3 spans 15 amino acids. Per the germline V gene, CDR1 is LNHNV and CDR2 is YYDKDF (reference sequence). V lost 5 bases to trimming and J lost 1 base; unmatched junction nucleotides: 3. CDR3 amino acids: CATSPGTSGTDTQYF. The CDR3 nucleotides are TGTGCCACCAGCCCCGGGACTAGCGGCACAGATACGCAGTATTTT.